This T cell receptor (beta chain) was captured in a study of beta chain features in type 1 diabetes. Findings and limits, study-wide: Shortening that was moderate but significant affected the TCRB CDR3s of Type 1 diabetes patients in all four CD4+ subsets.

This clone has just a few counts. What it recognizes is unknown. Reverse transcribing all isolated RNA meant expressed TCRB transcripts were sequenced. Regulatory, naive and central memory T cell samples averaged approximately 3.8 million reads. The assay was immunoSEQ multiplex PCR, and TCRdb's table has in-frame clones only and misses some. Of some 190,000 clones in the sample, about 7.9% were seen once. Post-sort purity exceeded 98% for all sorted populations. With V trimmed by 5 bases and J by 2 bases, 7 bases remained unmatched. CDR1 is SEHNR and CDR2 is FQNEAQ in the germline V gene (reference sequence). This CDR3 has 15 amino acids.

Sequenced: central memory CD4+ T cells from blood. This sequence originates from a man between 18 and 29 years old with type 1 diabetes. The J gene is TRBJ2-3, the V gene TRBV7-9, with TRBD2 matching over 7 bases. The CDR3 is CASSPSSGVTDTQYF. The CDR3, as DNA: TGTGCCAGCAGCCCATCTAGCGGTGTCACAGATACGCAGTATTTT.